The 25 T cell receptor beta chains given below trace back to one sample, sequenced in a study of beta chain features in type 1 diabetes. Study-wide results and caveats: Across all four CD4+ subsets, people with type 1 diabetes showed modestly shorter TCRB CDR3s.

Every isolated RNA sample was fully reverse transcribed, so sequencing captured expressed TCRB transcripts. Here immunoSEQ multiplex PCR was the method, and the copy in TCRdb shows in-frame clones only, minus some. The table includes 300,000 or so clones, around 9% detected once. No antigen has been identified for these receptors. The specimen sequenced was central memory CD4+ T cells from blood. The receptors originated from a man aged 25-40 years with type 1 diabetes.

The V and J genes are TRBV10-2 and TRBJ2-4; 9 bases fit TRBD1. The V segment lost 8 bases and the J segment 6 bases; nucleotides outside the gene matches: 5. CDR1 is WSHSY, CDR2 SAAADI, per germline. The CDR3 covers 13 residues. The CDR3 region has the DNA TGCGCCAGCGGGTTACAGGGGGCAAACATTCAGTACTTC. Encoded protein: CASGLQGANIQYF.

This clone was found a few times. The J gene is TRBJ2-1, the V gene TRBV7-2, with TRBD2 identical over 11 bases. The CDR3 spans 15 residues. The trim removed 5 bases at V and 9 bases at J, leaving 9 bases unmatched. CDR1 SGHTA and CDR2 FQGNSA come from the germline V gene. The chain's CDR3 is CASSTGLAGEGEQFF. The CDR3 coding sequence is TGTGCCAGCAGCACCGGACTAGCGGGCGAGGGTGAGCAGTTCTTC.

This chain joins TRBV7-2 and TRBJ2-7; either TRBD1 or TRBD2 may supply D (5 bases each). The CDR3 has 14 amino acids. Trimming stripped 5 bases from V and 4 bases from J, with 15 bases between. The germline gives CDR1 SGHTA, CDR2 FQGNSA. CDR3 sequence (DNA): TGTGCCAGCAGCCGAGGGGCCCTAGTGTACGAGCAGTACTTC. Encoded protein: CASSRGALVYEQYF.

The rearrangement joins TRBV14 to TRBJ1-2, with a possible D match to TRBD1 (6 bases). CDR1 is SGHDN and CDR2 is FVKESK in the germline V gene. Trimming cost V 5 bases and J 8 bases, with 18 bases left between them. The CDR3 is made up of 14 amino acids. The CDR3 region has the DNA TGTGCCAGCAGCTCAGGGGACGGCTGGGGCGGCTACACCTTC. Its translation: CASSSGDGWGGYTF.

This chain links TRBV11-2 with TRBJ2-6; a weak D match, TRBD2 (5 bases). The CDR3 loop spans 17 amino acids. Germline CDR1 SGHAT, CDR2 FQNNGV. The ends were cut back, 2 bases at V and 1 base at J, with 12 bases in the middle. DNA of the CDR3: TGTGCCAGCAGCTTACTAAACCGGGGTTCTGGGGCCAACGTCCTGACTTTC. Translation: CASSLLNRGSGANVLTF.

This clone was found a few times. V usage is TRBV29-1 and J usage is TRBJ1-2; D possibly corresponds to TRBD1 (6 bases). From germline, CDR1 is SQVTM and CDR2 ANQGSEA. Trimming removed 4 bases from V and 7 bases from J, with 22 bases in between. The CDR3 loop spans 15 amino acids. CDR3 DNA: TGCAGCGTTGCATTCTCTACAGGGTTTGGGGGTGGCTACACCTTC. Protein: CSVAFSTGFGGGYTF.

This clone was seen a handful of times. J is TRBJ2-3 and V is TRBV6-5, with unresolved D. The V and J ends lost 2 bases and 3 bases respectively, with 9 bases between them. Germline V CDR1 and CDR2: MNHEY, SVGAGI. CDR3 size: 14 residues. The chain's CDR3 is CASSYDHRTDTQYF. CDR3 bases: TGTGCCAGCAGTTACGACCACCGGACAGATACGCAGTATTTT.

A few counts support this clone. The J gene is TRBJ1-2, the V gene TRBV28; 9 bases agree with TRBD1. The CDR3 is made up of 17 amino acids. Trimming at V came to 6 bases and at J to 7 bases, leaving 18 bases not matched to a gene. Looked up from germline, CDR1 is MDHEN and CDR2 is SYDVKM. This CDR3 is CASRNDAGQGYRGGYTF. For the CDR3, the DNA is TGTGCCAGCAGGAATGATGCGGGACAGGGATACCGCGGTGGCTACACCTTC.

In nucleotides, the CDR3 is TGCGCCAGCACCCACAGAGAGGGAGGCGACGAGCAGTACTTC. Amino acids: CASTHREGGDEQYF. The chain employs TRBV5-1 and TRBJ2-7; a possible D gene is TRBD2 (6 bases). V was cut by 6 bases and J by 5 bases, with 18 bases left in between. The CDR3 spans 14 residues. Germline assignment: CDR1 SGHRS and CDR2 YFSETQ.

The chain has TRBV5-4 and TRBJ2-5; 10 bases fit TRBD1. CDR1 SGHNT and CDR2 YYREEE come from the germline V gene (reference sequence). The CDR3 covers 17 residues. J lost 6 bases, V lost 0 bases, and 11 bases had no gene match. Here the CDR3 reads CASSLGGRDRGRQTQYF. In DNA, the CDR3 is TGTGCCAGCAGCTTGGGTGGCCGGGACAGGGGCCGACAGACCCAGTACTTC.

This clone occurred a few times. This sequence joins TRBV28 and TRBJ2-7; the match to TRBD1 covers 10 bases. In germline, CDR1 is MDHEN, CDR2 SYDVKM. V lost 2 bases, J lost 2 bases, and 12 bases stayed unmatched. The CDR3 spans 18 residues. The CDR3 is CASSLGDRGRGWAYEQYF. The CDR3 DNA reads as TGTGCCAGCAGTTTAGGGGACAGGGGTAGAGGGTGGGCCTACGAGCAGTACTTC.

A few counts support this clone. V and J are TRBV29-1 and TRBJ2-5; tentatively, D is TRBD1 (5 bases). CDR3 size: 12 residues. From germline, CDR1 is SQVTM and CDR2 ANQGSEA. Trimming pared 7 bases from V and 4 bases from J, leaving 13 bases between. The CDR3 loop is CSASTQGETQYF. CDR3 nucleotide sequence: TGCAGCGCCTCGACCCAGGGAGAGACCCAGTACTTC.

The genes are TRBV7-2 and TRBJ1-4; D is unclear. This CDR3 comprises 13 residues. Germline values: CDR1 SGHTA, CDR2 FQGNSA. The V end lost 0 bases, the J end lost 7 bases, and 6 bases lay between the germline ends. CDR3 sequence reads: CASSLATGEKLFF. In DNA form, the CDR3 reads TGTGCCAGCAGCTTAGCGACGGGTGAAAAACTGTTTTTT.

The J gene is TRBJ2-7, the V gene TRBV30; D tentatively reads TRBD1 or TRBD2 (5 bases each). The CDR3 is made up of 14 amino acids. Germline lookup yields CDR1 GTSNPN and CDR2 SVGIG (reference sequence). Trimming left V 5 bases short and J 1 base short, with 15 bases between. CDR3 sequence (DNA): TGTGCCTGGCAATTTTGGGACGGTTCCTACGAGCAGTACTTC. Translated, it gives CAWQFWDGSYEQYF. Based on the CDR3 plus reference TRBV30 and TRBJ2-7, the full variable domain is SQTIHQWPATLVQPVGSPLSLECTVEGTSNPNLYWYRQAAGRGLQLLFYSVGIGQISSEVPQNLSASRPQDRQFILSSKKLLLSDSGFYLCAWQFWDGSYEQYFGPGTRLTVT.

The chain uses TRBV7-9 and TRBJ1-2, with TRBD1 identical over 7 bases. The germline V gene encodes CDR1 SEHNR and CDR2 FQNEAQ (reference sequence). V lost 0 bases to trimming and J lost 8 bases; unmatched junction nucleotides: 6. The CDR3 length is 14 residues. CDR3 residues: CASSLARTGGGYTF. As DNA, the CDR3 is TGTGCCAGCAGCTTAGCTAGGACAGGTGGAGGCTACACCTTC.

This sequence joins TRBV10-3 and TRBJ2-7; 16 bases are shared with TRBD2. The CDR3 loop spans 15 amino acids. In germline, CDR1 is ENHRY, CDR2 SYGVKD. J gave up 3 bases and V 10 bases, and 6 bases lay outside the gene matches. The CDR3 nucleotides read TGTGCCACCAAAGGGACTAGCGGGAGGGACTACGAGCAGTACTTC. Protein product: CATKGTSGRDYEQYF.

This clone was seen at least ten times. The DNA is omitted, as the CDR3 cannot be located on it reliably, and the CDR3 follows TCRdb's listing. This chain uses TRBV21-1 with TRBJ1-3. TRBV21-1 corresponds to a pseudogene. A total of 15 residues make up the CDR3, ends included. CDR3 region: CASSCRFGAGNTIYF.

This clone was counted only a few times. V and J are TRBV9 and TRBJ1-2, with 7 bases that match TRBD1. Germline V gene sequence: CDR1 SGDLS, CDR2 YYNGEE. This CDR3 comprises 13 residues. V gave up 4 bases and J gave up 4 bases; unmatched junction bases: 4. The CDR3 loop reads CASSLQGGYGYTF. The CDR3 nucleotides read TGTGCCAGCAGCCTCCAGGGGGGCTATGGCTACACCTTC.

The rearrangement uses TRBV2 and TRBJ2-5; D may be TRBD1 (6 bases). Germline-derived CDR1 and CDR2 are SNHLY and FYNNEI. CDR3 length: 11 residues. V was trimmed by 7 bases and J by 3 bases, leaving 6 bases between them. The DNA for the CDR3 is TGTGCCAGCAAGGGGGAAGAGACCCAGTACTTC. The encoded protein is CASKGEETQYF.

The chain joins TRBV27 to TRBJ1-1; no clear D. V was cut by 3 bases and J by 1 base, with 6 bases left in between. This CDR3 region has 13 residues. Germline V gene data show CDR1 as MNHEY and CDR2 as SMNVEV (reference sequence). The CDR3 reads CASSFTRNTEAFF. CDR3 bases: TGTGCCAGCAGTTTCACCAGGAACACTGAAGCTTTCTTT.

The chain recombines TRBV18 with TRBJ2-1; D may match TRBD1 or TRBD2 (6 bases each). CDR1 is KGHSH and CDR2 is LQKENI in the germline V gene. The CDR3 is made up of 14 amino acids. Trimming left V 2 bases short and J 6 bases short, with 11 bases between. The CDR3 loop is CASSPKGGSNEQFF. The CDR3, as DNA: TGTGCCAGCTCACCAAAAGGGGGGTCCAATGAGCAGTTCTTC.

V is TRBV9 and J is TRBJ2-3, with 9 bases aligning to TRBD1. The CDR3 spans 15 residues. The J segment lost 2 bases and the V segment lost 4 bases, leaving 5 bases of the junction unmatched. CDR1 is SGDLS, CDR2 YYNGEE, per germline. The CDR3 DNA sequence: TGTGCCAGCAGCCCCCGGGACAGGGTCACAGATACGCAGTATTTT. It yields the protein CASSPRDRVTDTQYF.

Only a few counts were recorded for this clone. V and J are TRBV19 and TRBJ2-1; 7 positions match TRBD1. The V and J ends lost 0 bases and 4 bases, in that order; junction bases with no gene match: 3. CDR3 size: 15 residues. Germline V gene lookup returns CDR1 LNHDA and CDR2 SQIVND (reference sequence). In nucleotides, the CDR3 is TGTGCCAGTAGTATAGAAGGGACAGCATACAATGAGCAGTTCTTC. Protein: CASSIEGTAYNEQFF.

This clone was counted many times. The chain is built from TRBV7-6 and TRBJ1-1, with unresolved D. Trimming pared 2 bases from V and 5 bases from J, leaving 6 bases between. This CDR3 spans 12 amino acids. Germline V gene lookup returns CDR1 SGHVS and CDR2 FNYEAQ. Written as DNA, the CDR3 is TGTGCCAGCAGCTTACCGGGGACTGAAGCTTTCTTT. Its translation: CASSLPGTEAFF.

The chain carries TRBV18 and TRBJ2-1; D remains ambiguous. With 6 bases removed from V and 5 bases from J, the gap between germline ends came to 8 bases. Germline CDR1 is KGHSH and CDR2 is LQKENI. The CDR3 extends over 12 amino acids. Written as DNA, the CDR3 is TGTGCCAGCTCCGTCCTAGACAATGAGCAGTTCTTC. As protein: CASSVLDNEQFF.